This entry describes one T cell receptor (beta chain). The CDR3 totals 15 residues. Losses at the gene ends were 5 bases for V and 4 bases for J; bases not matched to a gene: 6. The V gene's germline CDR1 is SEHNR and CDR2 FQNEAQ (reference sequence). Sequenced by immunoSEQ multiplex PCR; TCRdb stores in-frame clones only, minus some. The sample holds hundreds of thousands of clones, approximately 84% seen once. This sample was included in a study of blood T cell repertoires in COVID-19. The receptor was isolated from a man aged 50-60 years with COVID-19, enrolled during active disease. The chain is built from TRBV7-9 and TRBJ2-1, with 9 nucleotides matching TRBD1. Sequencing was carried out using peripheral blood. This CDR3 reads CASSPPQGAYNEQFF. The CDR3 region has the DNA TGTGCCAGCAGCCCCCCACAGGGGGCTTACAATGAGCAGTTCTTC.